This T cell receptor beta chain was profiled in a study of T-cell reconstitution after alpha-beta-depleted transplantation in children. Notes on the study in general: The study reportedly traced alpha-beta T cells about two months after transplant to several hundred expanded graft clones. Most T-cell counts and diversity one year after the transplant came from T cells that were newly produced.

Trimming at V came to 5 bases and at J to 6 bases, leaving 6 bases not matched to a gene. The CDR3 has 14 residues. Germline CDR1 reads SEHNR; CDR2 reads FQNEAQ (reference sequence). For this clonotype: Its antigen remains unknown.

For TCRbeta, the library was prepared with unique molecular identifiers. TCRdb reprocessed the PCR reads with MiXCR, giving one entry per CDR3 protein. Among about 980,000 distinct CDR3 sequences listed, roughly 29% were seen once. The receptor's source is a boy younger than two who had a stem cell transplant for SCID, so the T cells may come from the graft donor. Material: PBMCs, mostly from graft donor cells, obtained 360 days after TCRalphabeta/CD19-depleted stem cell transplant. The chain is built from TRBV7-9 and TRBJ2-2; 7 bases align to TRBD2. Here the CDR3 reads CASSQLSGAGELFF. In DNA, the CDR3 is TGTGCCAGCAGCCAACTCAGCGGGGCCGGGGAGCTGTTTTTT. The full variable domain, in which reference TRBV7-9 and TRBJ2-2 provide the parts outside the CDR3, is DTGVSQNPRHKITKRGQNVTFRCDPISEHNRLYWYRQTLGQGPEFLTYFQNEAQLEKSRLLSDRFSAERPKGSFSTLEIQRTEQGDSAMYLCASSQLSGAGELFFGEGSRLTVL.